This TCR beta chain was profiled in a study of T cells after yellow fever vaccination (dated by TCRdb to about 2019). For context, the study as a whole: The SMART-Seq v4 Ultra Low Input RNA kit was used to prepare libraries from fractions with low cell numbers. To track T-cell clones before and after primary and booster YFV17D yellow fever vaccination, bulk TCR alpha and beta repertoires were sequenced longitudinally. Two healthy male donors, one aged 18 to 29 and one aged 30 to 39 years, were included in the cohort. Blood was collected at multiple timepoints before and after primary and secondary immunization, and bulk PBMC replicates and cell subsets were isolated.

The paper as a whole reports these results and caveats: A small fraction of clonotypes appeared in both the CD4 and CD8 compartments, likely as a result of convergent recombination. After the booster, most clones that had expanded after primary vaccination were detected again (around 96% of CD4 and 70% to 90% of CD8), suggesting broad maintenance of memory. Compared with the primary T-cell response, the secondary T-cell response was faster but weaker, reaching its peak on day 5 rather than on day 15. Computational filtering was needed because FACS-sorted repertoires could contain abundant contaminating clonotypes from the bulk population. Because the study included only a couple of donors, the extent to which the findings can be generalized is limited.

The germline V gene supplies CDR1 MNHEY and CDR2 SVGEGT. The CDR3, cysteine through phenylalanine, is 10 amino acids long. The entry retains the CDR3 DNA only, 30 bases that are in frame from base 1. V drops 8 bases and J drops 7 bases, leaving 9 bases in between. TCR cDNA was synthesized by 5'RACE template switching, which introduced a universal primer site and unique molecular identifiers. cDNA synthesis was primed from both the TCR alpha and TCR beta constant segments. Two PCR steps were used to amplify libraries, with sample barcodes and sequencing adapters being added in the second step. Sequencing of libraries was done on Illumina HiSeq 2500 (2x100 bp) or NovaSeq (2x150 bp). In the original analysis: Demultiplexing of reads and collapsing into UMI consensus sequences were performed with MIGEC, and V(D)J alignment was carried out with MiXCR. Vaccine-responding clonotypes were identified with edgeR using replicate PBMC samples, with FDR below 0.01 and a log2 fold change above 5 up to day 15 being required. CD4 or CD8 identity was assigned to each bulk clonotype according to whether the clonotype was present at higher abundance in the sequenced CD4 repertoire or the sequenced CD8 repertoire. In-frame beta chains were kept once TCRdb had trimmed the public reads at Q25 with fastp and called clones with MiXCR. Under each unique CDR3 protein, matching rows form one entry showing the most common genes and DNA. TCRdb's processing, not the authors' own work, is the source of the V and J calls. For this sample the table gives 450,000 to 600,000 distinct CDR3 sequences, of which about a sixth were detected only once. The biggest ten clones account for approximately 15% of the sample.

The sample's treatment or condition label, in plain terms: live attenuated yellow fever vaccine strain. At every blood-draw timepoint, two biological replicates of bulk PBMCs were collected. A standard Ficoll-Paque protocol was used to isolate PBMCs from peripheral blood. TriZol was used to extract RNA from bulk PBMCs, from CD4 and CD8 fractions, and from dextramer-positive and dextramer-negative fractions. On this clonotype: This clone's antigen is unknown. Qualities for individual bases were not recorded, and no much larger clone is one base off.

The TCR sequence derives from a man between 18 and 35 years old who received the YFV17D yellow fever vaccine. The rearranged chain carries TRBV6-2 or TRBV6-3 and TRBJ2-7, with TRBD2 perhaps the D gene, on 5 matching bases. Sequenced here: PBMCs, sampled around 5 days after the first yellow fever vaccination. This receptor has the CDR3 CASAGQEQYF. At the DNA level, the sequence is TGTGCCAGCGCGGGTCAAGAGCAGTACTTC.